Listed here are 20 T cell receptor beta chains from one sample, sequenced in a study of T cell responses to AZD1222 COVID-19 vaccine. The protocol was immunoSEQ multiplex PCR, while the TCRdb copy is restricted to in-frame clones and leaves out a portion. The table shows 150,000 or so clones, with around 90% occurring only once. This sample comprised peripheral blood, obtained on day 0 of AZD1222 vaccination. The source is an adult in good health.

This clone was recorded once. This chain connects TRBV5-8 to TRBJ1-6; the match to TRBD1 covers 9 bases. The CDR3 has 18 amino acids. Germline V CDR1 and CDR2: SGHTS, YDEGEE. Trimming at V came to 2 bases and at J to 1 base, leaving 7 bases not matched to a gene. The CDR3 region has the DNA TGTGCCAGCAGCTTTGACAGGGGGATTCGATCCTATAATTCACCCCTCCACTTT. Its translation: CASSFDRGIRSYNSPLHF.

This rearrangement joins TRBV3-1 (or the pseudogene TRBV3-2) to TRBJ1-2; TRBD1 might be the D (5 bases). Per germline, CDR1 LGHDT and CDR2 YNNKEL (reference sequence). The CDR3 contains 13 residues. Trimming removed 5 bases from V and 7 bases from J, with 14 bases in between. In DNA, the CDR3 is TGTGCCAGCAGCACGACAGTCCAGAGTGGCTACACCTTC. It codes for CASSTTVQSGYTF.

V and J are TRBV7-9 and TRBJ1-2, with 10 bases lining up with TRBD1. The CDR3 is made up of 14 amino acids. Unmatched junction bases numbered 9, after V lost 5 bases and J lost 9 bases. Germline V lookup: CDR1 SEHNR, CDR2 FQNEAQ (reference sequence). The CDR3 is CASSRGTGDGSYTF. DNA for the CDR3: TGTGCCAGCAGCCGTGGGACAGGGGATGGCAGCTACACCTTC.

The chain joins TRBV6-1 to TRBJ2-7; 10 bases are shared with TRBD1. The length of the CDR3 is 15 residues. Germline V gene data show CDR1 as MNHNS and CDR2 as SASEGT. The J segment lost 4 bases and the V segment lost 2 bases, leaving 5 bases of the junction unmatched. CDR3 coding DNA: TGTGCCAGCAGTGAATCTCGGACAGGGGGGTACGAGCAGTACTTC. Translating it yields CASSESRTGGYEQYF.

V gene TRBV5-1 combines with J gene TRBJ1-2, with 9 positions matching TRBD1. The CDR3 covers 13 residues. Germline CDR1 is SGHRS and CDR2 is YFSETQ. After removal of 2 bases from V and 8 bases from J, the junction contained 4 bases not matched to a gene. The CDR3 loop is CASSFTGTGGYTF. In DNA form, the CDR3 reads TGCGCCAGCAGCTTTACCGGGACAGGGGGCTACACCTTC.

V is TRBV18 and J is TRBJ2-6; a possible D gene is TRBD2 (5 bases). The V end was cut by 2 bases, the J end by 2 bases, with 16 bases between. The CDR3 is 18 residues long. From germline, CDR1 is KGHSH and CDR2 LQKENI. In nucleotides, the CDR3 is TGTGCCAGCTCACCATCCGGTGCTACGAGGGCTGGGGCCAACGTCCTGACTTTC. Translated: CASSPSGATRAGANVLTF.

The chain couples TRBV10-3 to TRBJ2-5; possibly TRBD1 or TRBD2 for D (5 bases each). Trimming cost V 4 bases and J 0 bases, with 12 bases left between them. The CDR3 totals 15 residues. Germline loops: CDR1 ENHRY, CDR2 SYGVKD. CDR3 amino acids: CAISASGTDQETQYF. The CDR3 DNA sequence: TGTGCCATCAGTGCATCCGGGACGGACCAAGAGACCCAGTACTTC.

The chain combines TRBV5-1 with TRBJ1-3; D not resolved. The CDR3 runs 16 residues. The V gene's germline CDR1 is SGHRS and CDR2 YFSETQ. Deletions cut 4 bases from V and 1 base from J, with 15 bases between. The CDR3, as DNA: TGCGCCAGCAGCCCCCGGGAGGGTTATTCTGGAAACACCATATATTTT. Residues: CASSPREGYSGNTIYF.

For the CDR3, the DNA is TGTGCCATCAGTGAGTCCAATAGCGGGAGGGGCAAAAACATTCAGTACTTC. Protein sequence: CAISESNSGRGKNIQYF. The rearrangement joins TRBV10-3 to TRBJ2-4; 11 nucleotides agree with TRBD2. CDR3 size: 17 residues. The germline CDR1 and CDR2 sequences are ENHRY and SYGVKD. V lost 0 bases, J lost 3 bases, and 4 bases stayed unmatched.

The genes are TRBV12-3 or TRBV12-4 and TRBJ1-1; D is uncertain. This CDR3 contains 11 residues. The V end was cut by 6 bases, the J end by 7 bases, with 9 bases between. DNA for the CDR3: TGTGCCAGCAGCATACGACGTGAAGCTTTCTTT. This sequence encodes CASSIRREAFF.

This chain connects TRBV14 to TRBJ1-1; D gene ambiguous. This CDR3 has 13 residues. The germline V gene encodes CDR1 SGHDN and CDR2 FVKESK. The V and J ends lost 0 bases and 3 bases respectively, with 5 bases between them. DNA for the CDR3: TGTGCCAGCAGCCAAGATGGATACACTGAAGCTTTCTTT. This gives the protein CASSQDGYTEAFF. The full variable domain, in which reference TRBV14 and TRBJ1-1 provide the parts outside the CDR3, is EAGVTQFPSHSVIEKGQTVTLRCDPISGHDNLYWYRRVMGKEIKFLLHFVKESKQDESGMPNNRFLAERTGGTYSTLKVQPAELEDSGVYFCASSQDGYTEAFFGQGTRLTVV.

V gene TRBV2 combines with J gene TRBJ1-1; 7 positions match TRBD1. The CDR3 consists of 13 residues. V trimming: 8 bases; J trimming: 12 bases; junction bases outside the gene matches: 15. CDR1 and CDR2 from the germline V gene are SNHLY and FYNNEI. As DNA, the CDR3 is TGTGCCAGCCCTCGGACCCTGGGACAGATAACTTTCTTT. This encodes CASPRTLGQITFF.

In its sample, this clone was seen once. V usage is TRBV3-1 (or the pseudogene TRBV3-2) and J usage is TRBJ2-7, with 15 bases matching TRBD2. From germline, CDR1 is LGHDT and CDR2 YNNKEL (reference sequence). J was trimmed by 3 bases and V by 0 bases; bases with no gene match: 6. There are 18 residues in the CDR3. In DNA form, the CDR3 reads TGTGCCAGCAGCCAAGATTGGGGACTAGCGGGGGGCTTCTACGAGCAGTACTTC. Residues: CASSQDWGLAGGFYEQYF.

The rearrangement joins TRBV12-5 to TRBJ2-2; D might be TRBD1 (5 bases). V was pared by 0 bases and J by 6 bases, with 17 bases between. The CDR3 consists of 17 residues. CDR1 is LGHNT and CDR2 is FRNRAP in the germline V gene. CDR3 loop: CASGLVLGREGAGELFF. The CDR3 DNA follows: TGTGCTAGTGGTTTGGTACTGGGCAGGGAAGGAGCCGGGGAGCTGTTTTTT.

The chain links TRBV5-5 to TRBJ2-1; 7 nucleotides match TRBD1. Trimming at V came to 2 bases and at J to 2 bases, leaving 4 bases not matched to a gene. The CDR3 sequence is 15 residues long. The germline V gene encodes CDR1 SGHKS and CDR2 YYEKEE (reference sequence). CDR3 nucleotide sequence: TGTGCCAGCAGCTTTTGGGACAGTACCTACAATGAGCAGTTCTTC. Its protein is CASSFWDSTYNEQFF.

This chain uses TRBV28 with TRBJ2-3; 8 nucleotides align to TRBD2. Per germline, CDR1 MDHEN and CDR2 SYDVKM. The CDR3 spans 15 residues. The V segment lost 2 bases and the J segment 6 bases; nucleotides outside the gene matches: 7. The CDR3 DNA reads TGTGCCAGCAGTTTAATTGCGGGAGGAGGGGATACGCAGTATTTT. It codes for CASSLIAGGGDTQYF.

The V gene is TRBV5-4, the J gene TRBJ1-1; D might be TRBD1 (6 bases). The CDR3 contains 14 residues. Trimming cost V 4 bases and J 0 bases, with 10 bases left between them. The germline CDR1 and CDR2 sequences are SGHNT and YYREEE (reference sequence). This chain's CDR3 is CASSPTGMNTEAFF. In DNA, the CDR3 is TGTGCCAGCAGCCCGACAGGAATGAACACTGAAGCTTTCTTT.

This clone was recorded only once. The rearrangement links TRBV20-1 to TRBJ2-7; D not certain. Germline values: CDR1 DFQATT, CDR2 SNEGSKA (reference sequence). Trimming left V 6 bases short and J 3 bases short, with 9 bases between. The CDR3 is 11 residues long. The chain's CDR3 is CSASWDYEQYF. The CDR3 coding sequence is TGCAGTGCGTCCTGGGACTACGAGCAGTACTTC.

This rearrangement joins TRBV7-9 to TRBJ2-1, with 10 positions matching TRBD1. The V and J ends lost 4 bases and 3 bases, in that order; junction bases with no gene match: 6. This CDR3 is 16 amino acids long. Germline-derived CDR1 and CDR2 are SEHNR and FQNEAQ (reference sequence). The CDR3 loop reads CASSSLTGGFYNEQFF. The CDR3 nucleotides read TGTGCCAGCAGCTCACTGACAGGGGGCTTCTACAATGAGCAGTTCTTC.

The chain has TRBV2 and TRBJ1-5; 9 bases are a match to TRBD1. Germline CDR1 SNHLY, CDR2 FYNNEI. J was trimmed by 4 bases and V by 6 bases; bases with no gene match: 4. The CDR3 length is 14 residues. The CDR3 is CASRPGQGNQPQHF. In DNA form, the CDR3 reads TGTGCCAGCAGACCCGGACAGGGGAATCAGCCCCAGCATTTT. The entire variable domain, with the rest obtained from reference TRBV2 and TRBJ1-5, is as follows: EPEVTQTPSHQVTQMGQEVILRCVPISNHLYFYWYRQILGQKVEFLVSFYNNEISEKSEIFDDQFSVERPDGSNFTLKIRSTKLEDSAMYFCASRPGQGNQPQHFGDGTRLSIL.